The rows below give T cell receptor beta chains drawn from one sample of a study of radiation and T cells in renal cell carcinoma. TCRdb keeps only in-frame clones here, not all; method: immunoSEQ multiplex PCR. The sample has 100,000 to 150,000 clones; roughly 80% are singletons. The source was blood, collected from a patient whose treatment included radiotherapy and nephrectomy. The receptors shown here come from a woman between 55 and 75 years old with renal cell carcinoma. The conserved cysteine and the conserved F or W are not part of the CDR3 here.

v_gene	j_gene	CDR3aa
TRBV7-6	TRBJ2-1	ASSDQGEQF
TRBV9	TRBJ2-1	ASSGTSGSYNEQF
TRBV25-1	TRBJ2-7	ASSSGVSKQY
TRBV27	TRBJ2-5	ASSSGTGGETQY
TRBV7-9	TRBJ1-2	ASSSGTTGGYT
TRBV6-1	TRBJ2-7	ASSAVPGREQY
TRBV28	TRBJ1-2	ASSRDRGQDGYT
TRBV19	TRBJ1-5	AVAGGINQPQH
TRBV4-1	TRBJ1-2	ASSPTGGREYGYT
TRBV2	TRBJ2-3	ALRGTQY
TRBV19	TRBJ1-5	ASSVDRPDQPQH
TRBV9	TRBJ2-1	ASNQEYNEQF
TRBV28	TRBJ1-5	ASSLAGSNQPQH
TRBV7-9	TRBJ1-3	ASSRILGSGNTIY
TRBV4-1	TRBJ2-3	ASSQDGRRDTDTQY
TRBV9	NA	ASSVLSETGNTYEQY
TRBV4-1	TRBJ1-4	ASSHASFGTNEKLF
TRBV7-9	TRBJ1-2	ASSSGLQGYT
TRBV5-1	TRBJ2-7	ASSFLPTGSYEQY
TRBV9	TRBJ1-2	ASSVAPGQTNYGYT
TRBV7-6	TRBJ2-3	ASSPTGGLLSTDTQY
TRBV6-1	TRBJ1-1	ASTRGQGYTEAF
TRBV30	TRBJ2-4	AWSGSVGLGIQY
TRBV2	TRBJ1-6	ASSNKGRGSPLH
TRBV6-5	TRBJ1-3	ASRPPGGAGNTIY
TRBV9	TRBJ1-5	ASSVGGEPSSQPQH
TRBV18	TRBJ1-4	ASSPPGQGLEKLF
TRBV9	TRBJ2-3	ASSPRTGAFTDTQY
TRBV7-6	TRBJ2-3	ASSSTSGVSGTDTQY
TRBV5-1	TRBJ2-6	ASSLEGVLRGKVLT
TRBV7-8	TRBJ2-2	ASPTGGDTGELF
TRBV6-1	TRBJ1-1	ASSELWENTEAF
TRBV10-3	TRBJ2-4	AISESQEVGIQY
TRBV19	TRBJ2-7	ASLCSGRTYEQY
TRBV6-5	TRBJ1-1	ASRRQGGMNTEAF
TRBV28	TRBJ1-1	ASSLPDRARGAF
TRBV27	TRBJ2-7	ASTSRSLRAGGRSARDEQY
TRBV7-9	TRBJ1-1	ASSFGGVNTEAF
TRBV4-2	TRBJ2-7	ASSQVFGTGEQY
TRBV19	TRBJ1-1	ASSAWATEAF
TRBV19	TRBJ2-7	ASSVSGGPEQY
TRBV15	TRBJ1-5	ATSRQQGNQPQH
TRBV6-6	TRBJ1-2	ASSSGQNYGYT
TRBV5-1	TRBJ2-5	ASSWTVPQETQY
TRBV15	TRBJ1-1	ATSRDRGMNTEAF
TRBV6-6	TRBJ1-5	ASSSDQPQH
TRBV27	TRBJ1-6	ASRRTVANSPLH
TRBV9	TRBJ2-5	ASSAAPSAQETQY
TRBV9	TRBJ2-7	ASSVDGSGRAYEQY
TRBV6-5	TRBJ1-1	ASGGRRLTEAF
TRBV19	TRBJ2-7	ASSAGTGFYEQY
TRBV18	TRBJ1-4	ASSPRRARDEKLF
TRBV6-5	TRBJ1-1	ASSEARLEAF
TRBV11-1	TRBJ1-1	ASSLVEETEAF
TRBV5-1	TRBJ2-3	ASSLGAGGATDTQY
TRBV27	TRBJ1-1	ASSLGAGVDTEAF
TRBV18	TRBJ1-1	ASSPPGLNMNTEAF
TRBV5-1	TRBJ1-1	ASSRGQENTEAF
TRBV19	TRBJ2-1	ASRPLAGGYNEQF
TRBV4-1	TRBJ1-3	ASSSRAVSGNTIY